The clone carrying this T cell receptor beta chain has a count of ten or more. This specimen belongs to a study of T-cell memory formation after mild COVID-19. TCRdb reprocessed the 5' RACE reads via MiXCR and lists one record per CDR3 protein. The table records some 600,000 distinct CDR3 sequences, approximately 15% of them present only once. The V segment lost 2 bases and the J segment 7 bases; nucleotides outside the gene matches: 2. In germline, CDR1 is SGHRS, CDR2 YFSETQ. The CDR3 is made up of 15 amino acids. This TCR came from an adult woman who had mild COVID-19 (a few samples of this study predate the infection). Cell type and time point are not known. This sequence joins TRBV5-1 and TRBJ2-1; 14 nucleotides match TRBD2. Sequenced sample: PBMCs or a T cell subset sorted from them (not recorded which). DNA for the CDR3: TGCGCCAGCAGCTTAGGGACTAGCGGGAGAAATGAGCAGTTCTTC. This codes for CASSLGTSGRNEQFF.